The 3 T cell receptor beta chains presented below share a single source sample, sequenced in a study of cytomegalovirus exposure and HLA in healthy donors listed by TCRdb under 2017. Libraries came from the immunoSEQ multiplex PCR assay. For the multiplex PCR, a mixture combining 60 forward primers for TCR Vbeta segments and 13 reverse primers for TCR Jbeta segments was used. Not all clones reach the TCRdb copy of this immuneACCESS table, which keeps in-frame sequences only. Checked studies attribute under half of the gap to unresolved V genes and leave the rest unexplained. The sample table shows about 130,000 clones, and approximately 71% are seen once. The ten largest clonotypes hold 2% of the sample. The sequenced sample was PBMCs. Receptor source: a man aged 25-45 years in good health and CMV-seronegative.

The chain recombines TRBV29-1 with TRBJ1-4; TRBD1 agrees at 7 bases. With V trimmed by 6 bases and J by 8 bases, 12 bases remained unmatched. Germline-derived CDR1 and CDR2 are SQVTM and ANQGSEA. The CDR3 extends over 14 amino acids. The CDR3: CSVVAQQGREKLFF. CDR3 in DNA: TGCAGCGTCGTCGCTCAACAGGGGAGAGAAAAACTGTTTTTT.

V and J are TRBV7-2 and TRBJ2-7; D is ambiguous. Trimming took 1 base from V and 0 from J, leaving 10 bases between them. Germline CDR1 SGHTA, CDR2 FQGNSA. This CDR3 contains 15 residues. The CDR3 spells CASSLGLTSSYEQYF. Written as DNA, the CDR3 is TGTGCCAGCAGCTTAGGACTGACGAGCTCCTACGAGCAGTACTTC.

The V call is TRBV2, the J call TRBJ2-3, with 13 bases that match TRBD2. CDR1 is SNHLY, CDR2 FYNNEI, per germline. This CDR3 has 15 amino acids. Losses at the gene ends were 6 bases for V and 4 bases for J; bases not matched to a gene: 4. The CDR3 DNA is TGTGCCAGCAGACCCGGACTAGCGGGAGCAGATACGCAGTATTTT. Its protein is CASRPGLAGADTQYF.